Presented here are 13 T cell receptor beta chains from one specimen sequenced in a study of blood T cell repertoires in COVID-19 (dated by TCRdb to 2018 to 2021). Library generation was performed with the immunoSEQ multiplex PCR assay. Held by TCRdb, this immuneACCESS table contains in-frame sequences only and omits some clones. Under half of the omission traces to an unresolved V gene where checked; the cause of the rest is unknown. The table for this sample lists about 480,000 clones; 85% to 90% of them were counted only once. The leading ten clones occupy 1.5% to 2% of the sample. The sequencing sample was made of PBMCs or T cells enriched from blood (not recorded which). Receptors originate from a woman aged 40 to 50 who had recovered from COVID-19.

The rearrangement uses TRBV5-1 and TRBJ2-1; 11 nucleotides match TRBD2. The germline CDR1 and CDR2 sequences are SGHRS and YFSETQ. The CDR3 has 15 amino acids. V gave up 2 bases and J gave up 6 bases; unmatched junction bases: 4. CDR3 sequence reads: CASSLLAGAGNEQFF. Here the CDR3 DNA reads TGCGCCAGCAGCTTACTAGCGGGAGCAGGCAATGAGCAGTTCTTC.

This chain links TRBV5-8 with TRBJ1-5, with D hard to call. V lost 3 bases to trimming and J lost 2 bases, with 12 bases between them. Looked up from germline, CDR1 is SGHTS and CDR2 is YDEGEE. This CDR3 is built from 15 residues. The CDR3 region has the DNA TGTGCCAGCAGCTCGGCGGTATCGGGCAATCAGCCCCAGCATTTT. It specifies CASSSAVSGNQPQHF.

The chain carries TRBV5-4 and TRBJ2-1, with 10 bases that match TRBD2. The CDR3 has 15 amino acids. The V segment lost 3 bases and the J segment 3 bases; nucleotides outside the gene matches: 3. Per germline, CDR1 SGHNT and CDR2 YYREEE (reference sequence). The CDR3 loop is CASSWLAGDYNEQFF. CDR3 coding DNA: TGTGCCAGCAGCTGGCTAGCGGGAGACTACAATGAGCAGTTCTTC.

The V and J genes are TRBV7-2 and TRBJ2-7, with 7 bases aligning to TRBD2. In germline, CDR1 is SGHTA, CDR2 FQGNSA. The CDR3 is 15 amino acids. V was pared by 2 bases and J by 6 bases, with 10 bases of the junction left unmatched. The CDR3: CASSLIAGVTGEQYF. The CDR3 bases are TGTGCCAGCAGCTTAATTGCGGGAGTAACGGGCGAGCAGTACTTC.

The chain couples TRBV4-3 to TRBJ2-7; the match to TRBD2 covers 8 bases. The CDR3 has 16 residues. Trimming removed 3 bases from V and 3 bases from J; junction bases left unmatched: 10. Germline V lookup: CDR1 LGHNA, CDR2 YSLEER. The DNA for the CDR3 is TGCGCCAGCAGCCAGGGGTCGGAACTAGCGGACTACGAGCAGTACTTC. This gives the protein CASSQGSELADYEQYF.

This chain links TRBV2 with TRBJ1-1; a possible D gene is TRBD1 (5 bases). CDR1 is SNHLY, CDR2 FYNNEI, per germline. Trimming removed 4 bases at V and 5 bases at J, with 11 bases between. CDR3 length equals 13 residues. The CDR3 sequence is CASSVGGRTEAFF. CDR3 nucleotide sequence: TGTGCCAGCAGTGTGGGGGGAAGGACTGAAGCTTTCTTT.

V gene TRBV4-2 combines with J gene TRBJ2-1; 12 bases line up with TRBD2. Germline V gene lookup returns CDR1 LGHNA and CDR2 YNFKEQ. V lost 7 bases, J lost 9 bases, and 16 bases stayed unmatched. The CDR3 length is 17 residues. CDR3 sequence reads: CASTYLTSGSEDSEQFF. CDR3 nucleotides: TGTGCCAGCACCTACTTGACTAGCGGGAGCGAGGACAGTGAGCAGTTCTTC.

The rearrangement uses TRBV10-3 and TRBJ2-2, with D tentatively TRBD2 (5 bases). CDR3 length: 14 amino acids. V lost 4 bases and J 2 bases, leaving 8 bases between the germline ends. The germline gives CDR1 ENHRY, CDR2 SYGVKD. The DNA of the CDR3 is TGTGCCATCAGTGGAGGACTCAACACCGGGGAGCTGTTTTTT. Amino acids: CAISGGLNTGELFF.

This clone was observed once. V gene TRBV6-5 combines with J gene TRBJ1-2; 9 positions match TRBD1. CDR1 and CDR2 from the germline V gene are MNHEY and SVGAGI. The CDR3 runs to 13 residues. V shed 6 bases and J 7 bases; nucleotides not matched to a gene: 6. The CDR3: CASRGTGTVGYTF. CDR3 bases: TGTGCCAGCAGGGGGACAGGGACCGTTGGCTACACCTTC.

This clone was recorded once. The chain is built from TRBV7-9 and TRBJ1-1; D is undetermined. CDR1 and CDR2 from the germline V gene are SEHNR and FQNEAQ (reference sequence). The CDR3 is 14 residues long. With 5 bases removed from V and 1 base from J, the gap between germline ends came to 11 bases. The CDR3 DNA reads TGTGCCAGCAGCGACCGAGACACGAACACTGAAGCTTTCTTT. Its translation: CASSDRDTNTEAFF. Variable domain in full (rest from reference TRBV7-9 and TRBJ1-1): DTGVSQNPRHKITKRGQNVTFRCDPISEHNRLYWYRQTLGQGPEFLTYFQNEAQLEKSRLLSDRFSAERPKGSFSTLEIQRTEQGDSAMYLCASSDRDTNTEAFFGQGTRLTVV.

This clone came up a few times. V usage is TRBV19 and J usage is TRBJ1-1; 7 bases are shared with TRBD1. V shed 6 bases, J shed 4 bases, and the junction held 8 bases outside the gene matches. This CDR3 comprises 14 residues. The germline V gene encodes CDR1 LNHDA and CDR2 SQIVND (reference sequence). In DNA, the CDR3 is TGTGCCAGTAGGAGGACAGGCCTTGGCACTGAAGCTTTCTTT. It yields the protein CASRRTGLGTEAFF. Looking up the rest from reference TRBV19 and TRBJ1-1 gives the full variable domain: DGGITQSPKYLFRKEGQNVTLSCEQNLNHDAMYWYRQDPGQGLRLIYYSQIVNDFQKGDIAEGYSVSREKKESFPLTVTSAQKNPTAFYLCASRRTGLGTEAFFGQGTRLTVV.

This chain connects TRBV19 to TRBJ2-7, with D perhaps matching TRBD2 (6 bases). V lost 5 bases and J lost 3, with 11 bases in between. Germline CDR1 LNHDA, CDR2 SQIVND (reference sequence). CDR3 length equals 13 residues. CDR3 DNA: TGTGCCAGTAGTGACTTCGGGGGCTACGAGCAGTACTTC. Translation gives CASSDFGGYEQYF.

The sample holds one count of this clone. The chain carries TRBV20-1 and TRBJ2-3, with TRBD2 as a possible D gene (5 bases). CDR3 length: 11 amino acids. Germline V gives CDR1 DFQATT, CDR2 SNEGSKA (reference sequence). The germline V and J ends were trimmed by 6 bases and 7 bases, with 11 bases remaining between them. CDR3 sequence (DNA): TGCAGTGCGAGTAGACTAAATACGCAGTATTTT. Amino acids: CSASRLNTQYF.